Included here is one T cell receptor beta chain sequence, with context. This sample was included in a study of tumor-infiltrating lymphocytes in oesophageal squamous cell carcinoma. The V and J ends lost 5 bases and 1 base, in that order; junction bases with no gene match: 7. CDR3 length equals 15 residues. CDR1 is SEHNR and CDR2 is FQNEAQ in the germline V gene (reference sequence). TCRdb redid the calling of the PCR reads with MiXCR, one entry per CDR3 protein. The sample records approximately 10,000 distinct CDR3 sequences, roughly 54% being singletons. This TCR was recovered from a male donor with esophageal squamous cell carcinoma. Sequencing was done on a sample of esophageal tumor tissue. J is TRBJ1-1 and V is TRBV7-9, with TRBD1 matching over 7 bases. DNA of the CDR3: TGTGCCAGCAGCCCGAGGACAGGAGGGAACACTGAAGCTTTCTTT. This codes for CASSPRTGGNTEAFF.